This T cell receptor beta chain was sequenced during a study of blood T cell repertoires in COVID-19. Study overall: COVID-19 samples from acute and convalescent phases originated in the United States, Italy and Spain. The cDNA or gDNA used as material had been derived from T cells, B-cell-depleted T cells, or PBMCs.

The data were produced by immunoSEQ multiplex PCR, yet TCRdb's version contains in-frame clones alone and is incomplete. The sample shows under 200,000 clones, approximately 80% of them seen only once. The CDR3 is made up of 15 amino acids. V trimming: 3 bases; J trimming: 3 bases; junction bases outside the gene matches: 10. Germline V lookup: CDR1 DFQATT, CDR2 SNEGSKA (reference sequence). Everyone who took part was roughly 18 to 89 years old, and they came from 24 US areas. Researchers sorted participants into cohorts using their self-reported clinical history. The rearrangement links TRBV20-1 to TRBJ1-1; 7 bases align to TRBD1. The sample consisted of PBMCs or T cells enriched from blood (not recorded which). The sequence was obtained from a woman in her fifties or sixties with acute COVID-19. CDR3 DNA: TGCAGTGCTAGTACAGGGGAACGGATCCACACTGAAGCTTTCTTT. Translation: CSASTGERIHTEAFF.